This record concerns one TCR beta chain sequence. Its antigen remains unidentified. The conserved closing phenylalanine or tryptophan is absent in this CDR3, likely reflecting a read error. The limits of the CDR3 on the DNA are not certain, so only TCRdb's listed CDR3 is given. The sample belongs to a study of T cells in Graves' hyperthyroidism and ophthalmopathy. The study, taken as a whole, reports: The blood repertoire included most of the expanded thyroid clonotypes above 0.001. Stable hyperthyroidism was separated from ophthalmopathy by a model based on 13 V-J features.

Germline values: CDR1 SQVTM, CDR2 ANQGSEA. The CDR3 has 9 amino acids, counting both end residues. TCR beta CDR3 region amplification was performed from RNA transcripts. The HTBI set primed first-round TCR CDR3 RT-PCR. TCRdb processed the multiplex PCR reads anew with MiXCR; each CDR3 protein has one entry. Of 550,000 to 600,000 distinct CDR3 sequences in the sample, just over 45% were seen once. Exclusion followed for patients with uncontrolled infection, other autoimmune disease, pregnancy or lactation. Diagnostic decisions used clinical symptoms, serum thyroxine and TRAb, thyroid ultrasound and orbital computed tomography.

The material sequenced was peripheral blood or thyroid tissue (not recorded which). The chain links TRBV29-1 to TRBJ2-6; the DNA was not compared with TRBD1, the D call given in the table. The source of this sequence is an adult woman with Graves' disease, either hyperthyroidism or ophthalmopathy (not recorded which). The CDR3 reads CSVSGGSYT.